Listed below are T cell receptor beta chains from one sample, sequenced in a study of metastatic and nonmetastatic thyroid tumors. TCRdb re-called the PCR reads through MiXCR. The table lists roughly 59,000 clones, under 20% of them singletons. Sequencing used blood. Source of these receptors: a male donor with papillary thyroid cancer or a benign thyroid nodule (not recorded which). Some clones in this sample may be carry-over from other donors' samples. Each CDR3 is given with its conserved first and last residue. Each record gives: clone size, V gene, J gene, D gene, CDR3 protein, CDR3 DNA. D genes are given only for firm matches. Rows may omit the clone size; those that give it use once, few, many or a size class.

many,TRBV25-1,TRBJ2-1,NA,CASSADEQFF,TGTGCCAGCAGTGCCGATGAGCAGTTCTTC
many,TRBV12-3/TRBV12-4,TRBJ1-6,NA,CASSLRQFNSPLHF,TGTGCCAGCAGTTTAAGACAGTTTAACTCACCCCTCCACTTT
many,TRBV24-1,TRBJ2-1,NA,CATSVGNEQFF,TGTGCCACCAGTGTCGGGAATGAGCAGTTCTTC
many,TRBV25-1,TRBJ2-1,TRBD1,CASSELSGQGIDEQFF,TGTGCCAGCAGTGAACTCTCCGGACAGGGGATCGATGAGCAGTTCTTC
many,TRBV28,TRBJ1-1,NA,CASSWRGLDTEAFF,TGTGCCAGCAGTTGGCGAGGGTTGGACACTGAAGCTTTCTTT
many,TRBV6-1,TRBJ1-2,NA,CASSYAPPRDGYTF,TGTGCCAGCAGTTACGCGCCCCCACGGGATGGCTACACCTTC
many,TRBV6-2/TRBV6-3,TRBJ1-5,NA,CASKKSGGTRNQPQHF,TGTGCCAGCAAGAAGTCGGGAGGCACGCGCAATCAGCCCCAGCATTTT
NA,TRBV20-1,TRBJ2-5,TRBD2,CSARDGAGGGAQYF,TGCAGTGCTAGGGACGGAGCGGGGGGTGGGGCCCAGTACTTC
few,TRBV12-3/TRBV12-4,TRBJ1-2,NA,CASSLVREHGYTF,TGTGCCAGCAGTTTAGTACGGGAACATGGCTACACCTTC
few,TRBV2,TRBJ1-6,TRBD1,CASIAQGYNSPLHF,TGTGCCAGCATTGCACAGGGGTATAATTCACCCCTCCACTTT
many,TRBV4-3,TRBJ2-1,TRBD2,CASSQEWRTSGRNEQFF,TGCGCCAGCAGCCAAGAGTGGAGGACTAGCGGGAGAAATGAGCAGTTCTTC
many,TRBV28,TRBJ2-2,TRBD1,CASSLSSPGQGWTGELFF,TGTGCCAGCAGTTTATCGTCCCCGGGACAGGGGTGGACCGGGGAGCTGTTTTTT
few,TRBV10-2,TRBJ2-3,TRBD2,CASSVGTSGESYTDTQYF,TGCGCCAGCAGTGTGGGGACTAGCGGGGAATCATACACAGATACGCAGTATTTT
many,TRBV6-1,TRBJ1-2,TRBD1,CASTRDRGSYGYTF,TGTGCCAGCACCCGGGACAGGGGGTCTTATGGCTACACCTTC
many,TRBV4-1,TRBJ2-7,NA,CASSQDTGSYEQYF,TGCGCCAGCAGCCAAGATACCGGGTCCTACGAGCAGTACTTC
many,TRBV6-4,TRBJ1-3,NA,CASIRTAGNTIYF,TGTGCCAGCATCCGGACAGCCGGAAACACCATATATTTT
many,TRBV15,TRBJ2-3,TRBD1,CATSHRDRPTDTQYF,TGTGCCACCAGCCACCGGGACAGGCCCACAGATACGCAGTATTTT
many,TRBV30,TRBJ2-2,NA,CAWSVRGAGTGELFF,TGTGCCTGGAGTGTAAGGGGGGCAGGCACCGGGGAGCTGTTTTTT
NA,TRBV30,TRBJ2-7,NA,CAWSRGYRGLYEQYF,TGTGCCTGGAGTCGGGGGTACAGGGGTCTTTACGAGCAGTACTTC
many,TRBV6-2/TRBV6-3,TRBJ1-1,NA,CASSYRVGVNTEAFF,TGTGCCAGCAGTTACAGGGTTGGGGTGAACACTGAAGCTTTCTTT
few,TRBV5-6,TRBJ2-1,TRBD1,CASSRQGDNERFF,TGTGCCAGCAGCCGACAGGGTGACAATGAGCGGTTCTTC
many,TRBV9,TRBJ2-4,TRBD2,CASSAGLAGDF,TGTGCCAGCAGCGCGGGACTAGCGGGGGACTTC
many,TRBV10-2,TRBJ2-1,NA,CASSEFSTVSNEQFF,TGCGCCAGCAGTGAGTTTTCGACAGTTAGTAATGAGCAGTTCTTC
NA,TRBV4-1,TRBJ1-2,NA,CASSQDKVESGHGYGYTF,TGCGCCAGCAGCCAAGATAAAGTAGAGTCGGGACACGGATATGGCTACACCTTC
many,TRBV11-1,TRBJ2-3,NA,CASSREDAAIGTQYF,TGTGCCAGCAGTAGGGAGGATGCGGCTATAGGTACGCAGTATTTT
many,TRBV10-3,TRBJ1-4,TRBD1,CAISEGGQGANEKLFF,TGTGCCATCAGTGAGGGGGGACAGGGGGCTAATGAAAAACTGTTTTTT
many,TRBV12-3/TRBV12-4,TRBJ2-7,TRBD1,CASGTGYEQYF,TGTGCCAGCGGGACAGGCTACGAGCAGTACTTC
NA,TRBV25-1,TRBJ1-1,TRBD1,CANSESPGQPTEDFF,TGTGCCAACAGTGAATCTCCGGGACAGCCGACTGAAGATTTCTTT
many,TRBV5-1,TRBJ1-5,NA,CASSLGAPYSNQPQHF,TGCGCCAGCAGCTTGGGGGCACCGTATAGCAATCAGCCCCAGCATTTT
NA,TRBV7-8,TRBJ1-2,NA,CASSGAGVFGNYCYTF,TGTGCCAGCAGCGGCGCGGGGGTTTTCGGTAACTATTGCTACACCTTC
many,TRBV7-2,TRBJ2-4,NA,CASSLGRERLNIQYF,TGTGCCAGCAGCTTAGGTCGGGAACGCTTAAACATTCAGTACTTC
many,TRBV10-1,TRBJ2-3,NA,CASSDTLGADTQYF,TGCGCCAGCAGTGATACCCTAGGTGCAGATACGCAGTATTTT
NA,TRBV5-1,TRBJ2-3,NA,CASSLVGRFTDTQYF,TGCGCCAGCAGCTTGGTGGGACGGTTCACAGATACGCAGTATTTT
many,TRBV6-4,TRBJ2-1,TRBD2,CANSGSSGSYEQFF,TGTGCCAACAGCGGGTCTAGCGGGAGCTATGAGCAGTTCTTC
many,TRBV7-3,TRBJ2-3,TRBD1,CASSSSGTGGDTQYF,TGTGCCAGCAGCTCCTCCGGGACAGGGGGTGATACGCAGTATTTT
many,TRBV15,TRBJ1-6,NA,CATSRDNLSPLHF,TGTGCCACCAGCAGAGATAATCTGTCACCCCTCCACTTT
many,TRBV2,TRBJ2-5,NA,CASSTSQETQYF,TGTGCCAGCAGCACCAGCCAAGAGACCCAGTACTTC
many,TRBV12-3/TRBV12-4,TRBJ2-4,NA,CASRPPGATKNIQYF,TGTGCCAGCAGACCGCCTGGGGCTACCAAAAACATTCAGTACTTC
many,TRBV27,TRBJ2-5,NA,CASSSFYQETQYF,TGTGCCAGCAGTTCTTTTTACCAAGAGACCCAGTACTTC
many,TRBV30,TRBJ2-6,NA,CAWRRDSGANVLTF,TGTGCCTGGAGACGGGACTCTGGGGCCAACGTCCTGACTTTC
many,TRBV12-3/TRBV12-4,TRBJ2-5,TRBD2,CASSPLAGEETQYF,TGTGCCAGCAGCCCACTAGCGGGGGAAGAGACCCAGTACTTC
many,TRBV6-1,TRBJ1-1,NA,CASSETSPATEAFF,TGTGCCAGCAGTGAAACCTCGCCTGCGACTGAAGCTTTCTTT
many,TRBV6-1,TRBJ2-7,NA,CASSVGAGVLLSYEQYF,TGTGCCAGCAGTGTCGGGGCAGGGGTTTTACTCTCCTACGAGCAGTACTTC
many,TRBV9,TRBJ1-2,NA,CASSVRAGTNYGYTF,TGTGCCAGCAGCGTAAGGGCGGGAACTAACTATGGCTACACCTTC
many,TRBV7-6,TRBJ1-4,TRBD1,CASSLGSTGVNEKLFF,TGTGCCAGCAGCTTAGGATCGACAGGGGTTAATGAAAAACTGTTTTTT
NA,TRBV13,TRBJ2-5,NA,CASSLSAKKTQYF,TGTGCCAGCAGCCTCAGCGCGAAGAAGACCCAGTACTTC
NA,TRBV6-5,TRBJ1-2,TRBD1,CASSFNGQGTHCYTF,TGTGCCAGCAGTTTCAACGGACAGGGCACCCATTGTTACACCTTC